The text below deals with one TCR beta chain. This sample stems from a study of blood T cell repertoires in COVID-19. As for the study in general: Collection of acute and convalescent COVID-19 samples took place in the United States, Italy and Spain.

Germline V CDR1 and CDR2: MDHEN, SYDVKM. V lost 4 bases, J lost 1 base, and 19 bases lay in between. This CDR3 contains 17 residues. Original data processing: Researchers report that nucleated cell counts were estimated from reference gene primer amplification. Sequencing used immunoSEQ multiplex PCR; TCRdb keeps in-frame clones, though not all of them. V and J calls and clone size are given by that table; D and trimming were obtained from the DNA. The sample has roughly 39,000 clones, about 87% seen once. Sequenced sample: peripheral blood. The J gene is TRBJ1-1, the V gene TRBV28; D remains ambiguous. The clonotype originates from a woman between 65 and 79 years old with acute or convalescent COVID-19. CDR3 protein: CASSSIISGLANTEAFF. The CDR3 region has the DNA TGTGCCAGCAGTTCAATAATCAGCGGCCTCGCGAACACTGAAGCTTTCTTT.